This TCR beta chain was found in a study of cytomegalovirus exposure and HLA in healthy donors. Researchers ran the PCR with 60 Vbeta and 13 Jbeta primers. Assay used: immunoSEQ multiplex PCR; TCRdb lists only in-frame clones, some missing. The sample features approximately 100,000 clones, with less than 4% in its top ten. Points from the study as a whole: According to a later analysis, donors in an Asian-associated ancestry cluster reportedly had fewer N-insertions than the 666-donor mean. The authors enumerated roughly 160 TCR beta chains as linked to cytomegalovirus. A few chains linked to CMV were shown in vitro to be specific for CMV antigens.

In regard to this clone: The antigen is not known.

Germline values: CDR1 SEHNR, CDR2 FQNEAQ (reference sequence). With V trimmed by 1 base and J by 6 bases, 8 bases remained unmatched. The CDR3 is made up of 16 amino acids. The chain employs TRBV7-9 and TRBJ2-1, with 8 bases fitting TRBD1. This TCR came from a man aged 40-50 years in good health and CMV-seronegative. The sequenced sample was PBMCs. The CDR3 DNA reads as TGTGCCAGCAGCTTAGACGGACAGGGTGCTTTCAATGAGCAGTTCTTC. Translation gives CASSLDGQGAFNEQFF.